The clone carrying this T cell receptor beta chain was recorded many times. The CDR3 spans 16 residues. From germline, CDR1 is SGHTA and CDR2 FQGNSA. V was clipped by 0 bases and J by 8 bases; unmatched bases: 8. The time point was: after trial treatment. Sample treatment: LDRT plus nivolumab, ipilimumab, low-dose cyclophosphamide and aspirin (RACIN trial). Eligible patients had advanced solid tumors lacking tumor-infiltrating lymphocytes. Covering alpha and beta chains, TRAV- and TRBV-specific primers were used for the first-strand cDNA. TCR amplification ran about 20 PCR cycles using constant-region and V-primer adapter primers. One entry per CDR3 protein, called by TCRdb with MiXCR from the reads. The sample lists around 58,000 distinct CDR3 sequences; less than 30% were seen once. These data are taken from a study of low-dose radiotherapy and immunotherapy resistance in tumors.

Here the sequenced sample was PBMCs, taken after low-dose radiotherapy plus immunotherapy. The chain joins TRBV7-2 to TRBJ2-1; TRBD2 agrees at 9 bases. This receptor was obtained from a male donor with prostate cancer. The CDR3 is CASSLARGLAQDEQFF. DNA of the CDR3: TGTGCCAGCAGCTTAGCCCGGGGACTAGCTCAGGATGAGCAGTTCTTC.